The 31 T cell receptor beta chains given below trace back to one sample, sequenced in a study of T cell responses to AZD1222 COVID-19 vaccine. Produced via immunoSEQ multiplex PCR; TCRdb's table is partial and in-frame only. The repertoire has over 85,000 clones, about 87% of them found once; the top ten carry around 1.5%. The sequencing here drew on peripheral blood, taken on day 0 of AZD1222 vaccination. Receptors originate from an adult in good health.

J is TRBJ2-6 and V is TRBV7-9; TRBD1 aligns across 7 bases. The CDR3 is 18 amino acids. The germline gives CDR1 SEHNR, CDR2 FQNEAQ (reference sequence). J was trimmed by 0 bases and V by 3 bases; bases with no gene match: 8. CDR3 DNA: TGTGCCAGCAGCTTCGCCTATACAGGGGACTCTGGGGCCAACGTCCTGACTTTC. Its protein product is CASSFAYTGDSGANVLTF. Complete variable domain (other parts from reference TRBV7-9 and TRBJ2-6): DTGVSQNPRHKITKRGQNVTFRCDPISEHNRLYWYRQTLGQGPEFLTYFQNEAQLEKSRLLSDRFSAERPKGSFSTLEIQRTEQGDSAMYLCASSFAYTGDSGANVLTFGAGSRLTVL.

The chain carries TRBV7-9 and TRBJ1-4; tentatively, D is TRBD1 (5 bases). Deletions cut 5 bases from V and 3 bases from J, with 10 bases between. Looked up from germline, CDR1 is SEHNR and CDR2 is FQNEAQ (reference sequence). The CDR3 has 14 amino acids. CDR3 DNA sequence: TGTGCCAGCAGCCAAGGGGCAGCTAATGAAAAACTGTTTTTT. Translated: CASSQGAANEKLFF.

This clone was seen a few times. The genes are TRBV2 and TRBJ1-1; the D is unclear. The CDR3 sequence is 12 residues long. V dropped 3 bases and J dropped 4 bases, with 6 bases sitting between them. Germline lookup yields CDR1 SNHLY and CDR2 FYNNEI. CDR3 in DNA: TGTGCCAGCAGTGACTTTGTCACTGAAGCTTTCTTT. As protein: CASSDFVTEAFF.

The rearrangement links TRBV2 to TRBJ1-5; D is undetermined. The V gene lost 5 bases and the J gene lost 4 bases, with 12 bases spanning the gap. The CDR3 sequence is 14 residues long. Germline CDR1 is SNHLY and CDR2 is FYNNEI. CDR3 amino acids: CASSSQAVNQPQHF. Written as DNA, the CDR3 is TGTGCCAGCAGTTCTCAGGCAGTAAATCAGCCCCAGCATTTT. The variable domain in full, completed from reference TRBV2 and TRBJ1-5, reads EPEVTQTPSHQVTQMGQEVILRCVPISNHLYFYWYRQILGQKVEFLVSFYNNEISEKSEIFDDQFSVERPDGSNFTLKIRSTKLEDSAMYFCASSSQAVNQPQHFGDGTRLSIL.

This sequence joins TRBV7-8 and TRBJ1-2; tentative D call: TRBD1 (6 bases). The CDR3 length is 15 residues. Trimming left V 5 bases short and J 4 bases short, with 17 bases between. CDR1 and CDR2 (germline): SGHVS, FQNEAQ. Written as DNA, the CDR3 is TGTGCCAGCAGCGTAGGACAGAGGGCGTCCTATGGCTACACCTTC. Translation: CASSVGQRASYGYTF.

This chain joins TRBV5-5 and TRBJ1-1; TRBD1 is a possible D gene (6 bases). Trimming removed 0 bases at V and 5 bases at J, with 14 bases between. This CDR3 comprises 15 residues. The germline gives CDR1 SGHKS, CDR2 YYEKEE (reference sequence). CDR3 loop: CASSLEGDLGTEAFF. The CDR3 nucleotides read TGTGCCAGCAGCTTGGAGGGGGACCTGGGGACTGAAGCTTTCTTT.

The V and J genes are TRBV10-2 and TRBJ2-5; the D gene is possibly TRBD2 (5 bases). The V and J ends lost 0 bases and 5 bases respectively, with 13 bases between them. The CDR3 consists of 15 residues. Germline CDR1 reads WSHSY; CDR2 reads SAAADI. The CDR3 nucleotides read TGCGCCAGCAGTGAGTCGAAGGCCCAGCGGGAGACCCAGTACTTC. It specifies CASSESKAQRETQYF.

The rearrangement links TRBV19 to TRBJ2-3; D call uncertain. V lost 5 bases to trimming and J lost 1 base, with 13 bases between them. The CDR3 extends over 15 amino acids. Germline-derived CDR1 and CDR2 are LNHDA and SQIVND (reference sequence). The CDR3 region is CASSPTVPGTDTQYF. In nucleotides, the CDR3 is TGTGCCAGTAGTCCTACAGTGCCCGGCACAGATACGCAGTATTTT.

The chain uses TRBV29-1 and TRBJ2-7; possibly TRBD2 for D (7 bases). V shed 3 bases and J shed 3 bases, with 15 bases lying between them. The germline V gene encodes CDR1 SQVTM and CDR2 ANQGSEA. CDR3 length equals 14 residues. The CDR3 here is CSVEGGDINYEQYF. CDR3 sequence (DNA): TGCAGCGTTGAGGGAGGGGACATTAACTACGAGCAGTACTTC.

The CDR3: CASSYLGAGYGYTF. The CDR3 DNA reads TGTGCCAGCAGTTACTTGGGGGCTGGGTATGGCTACACCTTC. The chain couples TRBV6-5 to TRBJ1-2, with a possible D match to TRBD1 (6 bases). Looked up from germline, CDR1 is MNHEY and CDR2 is SVGAGI. There are 14 residues in the CDR3. V lost 1 base, J lost 5 bases, and 11 bases lay in between.

CDR3 residues: CASRGTSGPQHF. The CDR3 nucleotides read TGTGCCAGCAGAGGTACATCGGGGCCCCAGCATTTT. This sequence joins TRBV5-5 and TRBJ1-5; D unclear. This CDR3 spans 12 amino acids. With 5 bases removed from V and 9 bases from J, the gap between germline ends came to 12 bases. Per germline, CDR1 SGHKS and CDR2 YYEKEE (reference sequence).

The genes are TRBV18 and TRBJ2-7, with D tentatively TRBD1 (6 bases). V was clipped by 2 bases and J by 3 bases, with 11 bases between them. The CDR3 is 14 residues long. The germline V gene encodes CDR1 KGHSH and CDR2 LQKENI. DNA for the CDR3: TGTGCCAGCTCACCAACAGGGATAAACTACGAGCAGTACTTC. This codes for CASSPTGINYEQYF.

The CDR3 spells CATSSNHYGYTF. CDR3 bases: TGTGCCACCAGCTCAAACCACTATGGCTACACCTTC. The J gene is TRBJ1-2, the V gene TRBV15; no reliable D call. Germline V CDR1 and CDR2: LNHNV, YYDKDF (reference sequence). V shed 5 bases and J shed 3 bases, with 7 bases lying between them. CDR3 length equals 12 residues.

There are a few counts of this clone. The J gene is TRBJ2-7, the V gene TRBV10-1; D may be TRBD2 (5 bases). CDR3 length: 13 amino acids. The V and J ends lost 0 bases and 6 bases respectively, with 9 bases between them. The germline V gene encodes CDR1 WNHNN and CDR2 SYGVQD (reference sequence). CDR3 residues: CASSESDWSEQYF. CDR3 DNA sequence: TGCGCCAGCAGTGAGTCGGACTGGAGCGAGCAGTACTTC.

The V and J genes are TRBV19 and TRBJ1-1, with D tentatively TRBD1 (6 bases). Looked up from germline, CDR1 is LNHDA and CDR2 is SQIVND (reference sequence). The CDR3 has 14 amino acids. V was cut by 5 bases and J by 1 base, with 11 bases left in between. The CDR3, as DNA: TGTGCCAGTAGTTTCCGGGACAAGAACACTGAAGCTTTCTTT. Its protein is CASSFRDKNTEAFF. Full variable domain (missing parts from reference TRBV19 and TRBJ1-1): DGGITQSPKYLFRKEGQNVTLSCEQNLNHDAMYWYRQDPGQGLRLIYYSQIVNDFQKGDIAEGYSVSREKKESFPLTVTSAQKNPTAFYLCASSFRDKNTEAFFGQGTRLTVV.

This clone was counted between two and nine times. Written as DNA, the CDR3 is TGCAGCGTCCAGGGGGTTGAAGCTTTCTTT. Its protein is CSVQGVEAFF. V gene TRBV29-1 combines with J gene TRBJ1-1; 7 bases align to TRBD1. The V segment lost 6 bases and the J segment 7 bases; nucleotides outside the gene matches: 2. The CDR3 totals 10 residues. Germline-derived CDR1 and CDR2 are SQVTM and ANQGSEA.

The chain recombines TRBV5-4 with TRBJ1-3, with D unresolved. Germline-derived CDR1 and CDR2 are SGHNT and YYREEE (reference sequence). CDR3 length: 16 residues. Trimming took 0 bases from V and 0 from J, leaving 10 bases between them. CDR3 DNA: TGTGCCAGCAGCTTGGGGGCAGGATACTCTGGAAACACCATATATTTT. Its translation is CASSLGAGYSGNTIYF.

The chain uses TRBV28 and TRBJ2-7; the D gene could be TRBD1 or TRBD2 (5 bases each). Trimming pared 11 bases from V and 5 bases from J, leaving 13 bases between. The germline CDR1 and CDR2 sequences are MDHEN and SYDVKM. This CDR3 comprises 11 residues. The CDR3 DNA sequence: TGTGCCGTTAGAGGGGTGAACGAGCAGTACTTC. Its translation: CAVRGVNEQYF.

The chain uses TRBV11-2 and TRBJ2-4, with D perhaps matching TRBD1 (6 bases). The CDR3 sequence is 15 residues long. Germline loops: CDR1 SGHAT, CDR2 FQNNGV. V shed 5 bases and J shed 0 bases, with 11 bases lying between them. The DNA of the CDR3 is TGTGCCAGCAGCCCGACAGGCGTAGCCAAAAACATTCAGTACTTC. Encoded protein: CASSPTGVAKNIQYF.

The chain is built from TRBV6-5 and TRBJ2-7; TRBD1 agrees at 7 bases. This CDR3 has 15 amino acids. Germline lookup yields CDR1 MNHEY and CDR2 SVGAGI. V shed 8 bases and J 5 bases; nucleotides not matched to a gene: 15. The CDR3 loop reads CASCSGGGQCHEQYF. The CDR3 coding sequence is TGTGCCAGCTGCTCGGGTGGGGGACAGTGCCACGAGCAGTACTTC.

The gene calls are TRBV19 and TRBJ1-2; D not resolved. The CDR3 runs 14 residues. V lost 1 base and J 4 bases, leaving 10 bases between the germline ends. In germline, CDR1 is LNHDA, CDR2 SQIVND (reference sequence). The CDR3 DNA follows: TGTGCCAGTAGTATAGGAGGGTCTGCCTATGGCTACACCTTC. It translates to CASSIGGSAYGYTF. The full variable domain, its missing parts supplied by reference TRBV19 and TRBJ1-2, is DGGITQSPKYLFRKEGQNVTLSCEQNLNHDAMYWYRQDPGQGLRLIYYSQIVNDFQKGDIAEGYSVSREKKESFPLTVTSAQKNPTAFYLCASSIGGSAYGYTFGSGTRLTVV.

The rearrangement links TRBV5-1 to TRBJ2-1, with TRBD2 matching 13 bases. The CDR3 extends over 16 amino acids. CDR1 is SGHRS, CDR2 YFSETQ, per germline. The V and J ends lost 3 bases and 8 bases, in that order; junction bases with no gene match: 8. The CDR3 loop is CASSSKGLAGADEQFF. The CDR3 coding sequence is TGCGCCAGCAGCTCGAAAGGACTAGCGGGGGCCGATGAGCAGTTCTTC.

This chain joins TRBV4-1 and TRBJ1-2; D possibly corresponds to TRBD1 (5 bases). CDR3 length: 15 amino acids. Trimming left V 2 bases short and J 4 bases short, with 14 bases between. CDR1 is MGHRA, CDR2 YSYEKL, per germline. The CDR3 nucleotides read TGCGCCAGCAGCCAAACCGGGGCCAGCGTCTATGGCTACACCTTC. Its translation: CASSQTGASVYGYTF.

The chain carries TRBV5-1 and TRBJ2-1, with 9 bases that match TRBD2. The CDR3 contains 16 residues. Per the germline V gene, CDR1 is SGHRS and CDR2 is YFSETQ. V lost 4 bases, J lost 5 bases, and 10 bases stayed unmatched. The CDR3 DNA reads TGCGCCAGCAGCCAAAGTAGGGCGGGAGGGAACAATGAGCAGTTCTTC. It specifies CASSQSRAGGNNEQFF.

The chain couples TRBV29-1 to TRBJ2-7; D unclear. V lost 4 bases, J lost 2 bases, and 15 bases lay in between. The CDR3 contains 14 residues. Germline V lookup: CDR1 SQVTM, CDR2 ANQGSEA. The CDR3 DNA reads TGCAGCGTTGTGCTACGACCGTCGACCTACGAGCAGTACTTC. This gives the protein CSVVLRPSTYEQYF.

V gene TRBV3-1 (or the pseudogene TRBV3-2) combines with J gene TRBJ2-5, with D maybe TRBD1 (5 bases). Between the trimmed V and J ends, which lost 1 base and 0 bases, there was a span of 6 bases. The CDR3 covers 14 residues. Looked up from germline, CDR1 is LGHDT and CDR2 is YNNKEL (reference sequence). CDR3 coding DNA: TGTGCCAGCAGCCAAGCCAGGGACCAAGAGACCCAGTACTTC. Translated: CASSQARDQETQYF.

The CDR3 protein is CASSLSRRSYGYTF. The CDR3 DNA reads TGTGCCAGCAGCCTCTCAAGAAGGAGTTATGGCTACACCTTC. The chain couples TRBV9 to TRBJ1-2, with D hard to call. Germline lookup yields CDR1 SGDLS and CDR2 YYNGEE. The V and J ends lost 4 bases and 5 bases respectively, with 15 bases between them. This CDR3 is 14 amino acids long. The whole variable domain, remainder taken from reference TRBV9 and TRBJ1-2, is DSGVTQTPKHLITATGQRVTLRCSPRSGDLSVYWYQQSLDQGLQFLIQYYNGEERAKGNILERFSAQQFPDLHSELNLSSLELGDSALYFCASSLSRRSYGYTFGSGTRLTVV.

The chain is built from TRBV19 and TRBJ1-5; D might be TRBD1 (5 bases). This CDR3 is built from 15 residues. V lost 5 bases, J lost 1 base, and 12 bases lay in between. CDR1 is LNHDA, CDR2 SQIVND, per germline (reference sequence). CDR3 sequence: CASSYRLRSNQPQHF. CDR3 coding DNA: TGTGCCAGTAGTTACAGGCTTCGGAGCAATCAGCCCCAGCATTTT.

This sequence joins TRBV2 and TRBJ2-3; unclear D gene. V lost 3 bases and J 0 bases, leaving 10 bases between the germline ends. The CDR3 is made up of 15 amino acids. From germline, CDR1 is SNHLY and CDR2 FYNNEI. The CDR3 DNA reads as TGTGCCAGCAGTGACGGCGGAACTAGCACAGATACGCAGTATTTT. Encoded protein: CASSDGGTSTDTQYF.

This sequence joins TRBV5-1 and TRBJ2-7; D is undetermined. CDR1 SGHRS and CDR2 YFSETQ come from the germline V gene. The V end lost 4 bases, the J end lost 2 bases, and 4 bases lay between the germline ends. CDR3 size: 11 residues. DNA for the CDR3: TGCGCCAGCAGCAGGACCTACGAGCAGTACTTC. This gives the protein CASSRTYEQYF.

The V and J genes are TRBV5-8 and TRBJ1-1; D gene unclear. Germline V gene data show CDR1 as SGHTS and CDR2 as YDEGEE. The germline V and J ends were trimmed by 2 bases and 4 bases, with 6 bases remaining between them. CDR3 length equals 12 residues. DNA of the CDR3: TGTGCCAGCAGCTTAACGGGCACTGAAGCTTTCTTT. Translating it yields CASSLTGTEAFF.